The clone carrying this TCR beta chain was seen many times. RNA transcripts were the template for amplifying TCR beta CDR3 regions. An initial round of RT-PCR targeting the TCR CDR3 relied on the HTBI primer set. From the multiplex PCR reads, TCRdb called clonotypes with MiXCR, one entry per CDR3 protein. The sample lists about 130,000 distinct CDR3 sequences; 22% were seen once. The CDR3 has 14 amino acids. Per germline, CDR1 DFQATT and CDR2 SNEGSKA (reference sequence). V lost 4 bases and J 3 bases, leaving 10 bases between the germline ends. Any symptoms of ophthalmopathy came after the first hyperthyroidism diagnosis, from which the blood sample dates. The data derive from a study of T cells in Graves' hyperthyroidism and ophthalmopathy.

The rearrangement joins TRBV20-1 to TRBJ1-6; possibly TRBD1 for D (6 bases). The sample consisted of blood. The TCR comes from a woman aged 50 to 65 with Graves' hyperthyroidism that later progressed to Graves' ophthalmopathy. The CDR3 region is CSANVQGYNSPLHF. CDR3 bases: TGCAGTGCTAATGTACAGGGCTATAATTCACCCCTCCACTTT.